This section outlines one TCR beta chain sequence together with its context. The antigen remains undetermined. The read terminates 3 residues before the CDR3 end, so the remaining end is supplied by the germline J gene. This entry is derived from a study of T cell clonality in common variable immunodeficiency. Study results and limitations: In common variable immunodeficiency, TCR beta chains reportedly carried fewer deletions and N-nucleotide insertions.

The CDR3 extends over 14 amino acids. The germline gives CDR1 SEHNR, CDR2 FQNEAQ (reference sequence). The ends were cut back, 1 base at V and 5 bases at J, with 11 bases in the middle. Libraries were prepared by immunoSEQ multiplex PCR; TCRdb keeps only in-frame clonotypes and omits some of them. The sample contains 3,100 or so clones, none occurring once; 20% to 30% lies in the top ten. The sequence was collected from a human donor with common variable immunodeficiency. The specimen sequenced was peripheral blood mononuclear cells. This rearrangement joins TRBV7-9 to TRBJ2-5; D perhaps matches TRBD2 (5 bases). CDR3 DNA, as far as it was read: TGTGCCAGCAGCTTAGGAGGGTGGATGGAGACC. Amino acid sequence: CASSLGGWMET. The full CDR3 reads CASSLGGWMETQYF.